Shown below are 29 T cell receptor beta chains from a single sample sequenced in a study of blood T cell repertoires in COVID-19. Using immunoSEQ multiplex PCR, the repertoire was profiled, and TCRdb retains in-frame clones only, with some absent. This sample yields approximately 96,000 clones, of which over 70% are seen a single time; about 10% belongs to the top ten. The sequenced material came from peripheral blood. Source of these receptors: a woman older than 75 with acute or convalescent COVID-19.

This clone was observed once. The rearrangement links TRBV5-6 to TRBJ1-2; the D gene is possibly TRBD1 (5 bases). The V gene's germline CDR1 is SGHDT and CDR2 YYEEEE. Trimming left V 4 bases short and J 4 bases short, with 14 bases between. The CDR3 covers 14 residues. CDR3 DNA: TGTGCCAGCAGCCCCGGATGGGGCCTCTATGGCTACACCTTC. This sequence encodes CASSPGWGLYGYTF.

This rearrangement joins TRBV7-3 to TRBJ1-2, with D possibly matching TRBD1 (6 bases). The germline V gene encodes CDR1 SGHTA and CDR2 FQGTGA. The germline V and J ends were trimmed by 0 bases and 7 bases, with 21 bases remaining between them. CDR3 length: 17 residues. CDR3 bases: TGTGCCAGCAGCTTAACGAGGCGGGAGGGACAAGTAGGTGGCTACACCTTC. This gives the protein CASSLTRREGQVGGYTF.

The chain has TRBV6-5 and TRBJ2-2, with D perhaps TRBD2 (5 bases). CDR1 is MNHEY and CDR2 is SVGAGI in the germline V gene. The CDR3 is made up of 13 amino acids. The germline V and J ends were trimmed by 7 bases and 6 bases, with 12 bases remaining between them. The CDR3 sequence: CASKIEGSGELFF. In DNA, the CDR3 is TGTGCCAGCAAAATCGAGGGCTCCGGGGAGCTGTTTTTT.

The J gene is TRBJ1-2, the V gene TRBV5-1; TRBD1 might be the D (5 bases). Germline V CDR1 and CDR2: SGHRS, YFSETQ. The CDR3 runs 14 residues. Trimming shortened V by 0 bases and J by 0 bases, and 6 bases separated the two germline ends. CDR3 loop: CASSLGQPNYGYTF. CDR3 sequence (DNA): TGCGCCAGCAGCTTGGGACAGCCTAACTATGGCTACACCTTC. Drawing the rest from reference TRBV5-1 and TRBJ1-2, the complete variable domain is KAGVTQTPRYLIKTRGQQVTLSCSPISGHRSVSWYQQTPGQGLQFLFEYFSETQRNKGNFPGRFSGRQFSNSRSEMNVSTLELGDSALYLCASSLGQPNYGYTFGSGTRLTVV.

This clone counts as medium-sized. The rearrangement uses TRBV28 and TRBJ1-2, with TRBD1 matching 10 bases. V lost 4 bases and J lost 4; bases outside the gene matches: 3. Germline V gene data show CDR1 as MDHEN and CDR2 as SYDVKM. This CDR3 comprises 14 residues. The CDR3 DNA follows: TGTGCCAGCAGTTCGGGACAGGGGACCTATGGCTACACCTTC. Translation gives CASSSGQGTYGYTF.

This chain joins TRBV28 and TRBJ1-5, with D perhaps matching TRBD1 (6 bases). Trimming left V 8 bases short and J 0 bases short, with 17 bases between. The CDR3 totals 16 residues. Germline CDR1 MDHEN, CDR2 SYDVKM. The chain's CDR3 is CASSGAGAYSNQPQHF. As DNA, the CDR3 is TGTGCCAGCTCGGGGGCGGGGGCCTATAGCAATCAGCCCCAGCATTTT.

The chain combines TRBV9 with TRBJ2-1; perhaps TRBD2 as D (5 bases). The germline CDR1 and CDR2 sequences are SGDLS and YYNGEE. The V end was cut by 4 bases, the J end by 2 bases, with 13 bases between. This CDR3 has 15 amino acids. This CDR3 reads CASSTPGSTYNEQFF. The DNA of the CDR3 is TGTGCCAGCAGCACCCCGGGGAGTACCTACAATGAGCAGTTCTTC.

The gene calls are TRBV27 and TRBJ2-1; D is possibly TRBD2 (5 bases). From germline, CDR1 is MNHEY and CDR2 SMNVEV (reference sequence). The CDR3 contains 14 residues. V shed 5 bases and J shed 1 base, with 9 bases lying between them. The CDR3 reads CASSRGLSYNEQFF. The CDR3 bases are TGTGCCAGCAGTCGCGGACTGTCCTACAATGAGCAGTTCTTC.

V is TRBV28 and J is TRBJ1-2; no clear D gene. Germline V gene lookup returns CDR1 MDHEN and CDR2 SYDVKM. This CDR3 region has 11 residues. The V and J ends lost 7 bases and 5 bases respectively, with 8 bases between them. The CDR3 region has the DNA TGTGCCAGCACCCAGGATTATGGCTACACCTTC. This codes for CASTQDYGYTF.

The rearrangement uses TRBV30 and TRBJ2-7, with D perhaps TRBD2 (7 bases). Looked up from germline, CDR1 is GTSNPN and CDR2 is SVGIG (reference sequence). V shed 2 bases and J shed 2 bases, with 13 bases lying between them. The CDR3 consists of 14 residues. The CDR3 sequence is CAWSNGGPPYEQYF. CDR3 sequence (DNA): TGTGCCTGGAGTAACGGGGGGCCCCCCTACGAGCAGTACTTC.

V usage is TRBV5-4 and J usage is TRBJ2-5, with 9 bases aligning to TRBD1. The CDR3 contains 15 residues. The V gene end was trimmed by 4 bases and the J gene end by 2 bases; junction bases not matched to a gene: 6. Germline V gene sequence: CDR1 SGHNT, CDR2 YYREEE (reference sequence). CDR3 sequence: CASSHGTGRQETQYF. The CDR3, as DNA: TGTGCCAGCAGCCACGGGACAGGGCGTCAAGAGACCCAGTACTTC.

This chain connects TRBV5-1 to TRBJ1-1, with unresolved D. In germline, CDR1 is SGHRS, CDR2 YFSETQ. The CDR3 covers 15 residues. Trimming took 1 base from V and 0 from J, leaving 10 bases between them. CDR3 sequence reads: CASSLSPGVNTEAFF. CDR3 in DNA: TGCGCCAGCAGCTTGAGCCCCGGGGTGAACACTGAAGCTTTCTTT.

V gene TRBV2 combines with J gene TRBJ2-2; D remains unclear. CDR3 length: 14 amino acids. The V gene's germline CDR1 is SNHLY and CDR2 FYNNEI. Trimming pared 3 bases from V and 7 bases from J, leaving 12 bases between. The CDR3 loop reads CASSEALGNGELFF. For the CDR3, the DNA is TGTGCCAGCAGTGAGGCGCTAGGTAACGGGGAGCTGTTTTTT.

V and J are TRBV28 and TRBJ1-6; no clear D gene. Germline values: CDR1 MDHEN, CDR2 SYDVKM. The ends were cut back, 3 bases at V and 9 bases at J, with 15 bases in the middle. The CDR3 length is 15 residues. The CDR3, as DNA: TGTGCCAGCAGTTTTTACGGGGTTGCGACTTCACCCCTCCACTTT. It is translated as CASSFYGVATSPLHF.

The chain employs TRBV10-3 and TRBJ1-1; TRBD1 is a possible D gene (5 bases). This CDR3 contains 16 residues. Germline V lookup: CDR1 ENHRY, CDR2 SYGVKD. The V end lost 3 bases, the J end lost 4 bases, and 18 bases lay between the germline ends. The CDR3 nucleotides read TGTGCCATCAGTGATGGTGGGGCTGGGCCCGGCACTGAAGCTTTCTTT. Its translation: CAISDGGAGPGTEAFF.

This chain links TRBV28 with TRBJ1-5, with a weak D call TRBD1 (5 bases). Germline CDR1 reads MDHEN; CDR2 reads SYDVKM. Trimming removed 8 bases at V and 3 bases at J, with 11 bases between. The CDR3 has 13 residues. CDR3 in DNA: TGTGCCAGCGGTGCAGGGTACAATCAGCCCCAGCATTTT. Its protein is CASGAGYNQPQHF.

This rearrangement joins TRBV19 to TRBJ1-4; the D is unclear. This CDR3 has 17 amino acids. CDR1 LNHDA and CDR2 SQIVND come from the germline V gene (reference sequence). Trimming cost V 4 bases and J 0 bases, with 15 bases left between them. This CDR3 reads CASSSSGLNPTNEKLFF. As DNA, the CDR3 is TGTGCCAGTAGTAGTTCGGGATTGAACCCAACTAATGAAAAACTGTTTTTT.

The chain is built from TRBV19 and TRBJ2-3, with 9 bases lining up with TRBD1. The V segment lost 7 bases and the J segment 2 bases; nucleotides outside the gene matches: 7. This CDR3 comprises 15 residues. The germline V gene has CDR1 LNHDA and CDR2 SQIVND (reference sequence). CDR3 DNA sequence: TGTGCCAGTACCCCGGGACAGGGATACACAGATACGCAGTATTTT. Its translation is CASTPGQGYTDTQYF.

This chain links TRBV6-6 with TRBJ2-6; D is possibly TRBD2 (5 bases). The ends were cut back, 7 bases at V and 2 bases at J, with 15 bases in the middle. Germline V gene data show CDR1 as MNHNY and CDR2 as SVGAGI (reference sequence). This CDR3 region has 16 residues. CDR3 amino acids: CASTADFPAGANVLTF. Written as DNA, the CDR3 is TGTGCCAGCACCGCGGACTTTCCTGCTGGGGCCAACGTCCTGACTTTC.

The chain is built from TRBV5-1 and TRBJ2-2, with D maybe TRBD1 (5 bases). The ends were cut back, 0 bases at V and 0 bases at J, with 6 bases in the middle. Per the germline V gene, CDR1 is SGHRS and CDR2 is YFSETQ. This CDR3 spans 15 amino acids. In nucleotides, the CDR3 is TGCGCCAGCAGCTTGGGGGGCGCGAACACCGGGGAGCTGTTTTTT. Protein sequence: CASSLGGANTGELFF. Full variable domain (missing parts from reference TRBV5-1 and TRBJ2-2): KAGVTQTPRYLIKTRGQQVTLSCSPISGHRSVSWYQQTPGQGLQFLFEYFSETQRNKGNFPGRFSGRQFSNSRSEMNVSTLELGDSALYLCASSLGGANTGELFFGEGSRLTVL.

This chain links TRBV4-3 with TRBJ2-3; D remains ambiguous. CDR1 and CDR2 (germline): LGHNA, YSLEER. The CDR3 extends over 15 amino acids. V lost 0 bases and J 8 bases, leaving 15 bases between the germline ends. This chain's CDR3 is CASSQDLSAQSTQYF. As DNA, the CDR3 is TGCGCCAGCAGCCAAGATCTAAGCGCCCAAAGTACGCAGTATTTT.

V is TRBV6-2 or TRBV6-3 and J is TRBJ2-3, with 10 nucleotides matching TRBD2. V gave up 4 bases and J gave up 2 bases; unmatched junction bases: 9. This CDR3 comprises 17 residues. The germline V gene encodes CDR1 MNHEY and CDR2 SVGEGT. The DNA of the CDR3 is TGTGCCAGCAGTTTGGGACTAGCGAGGGGTCCCACAGATACGCAGTATTTT. It codes for CASSLGLARGPTDTQYF.

This chain connects TRBV28 to TRBJ1-2; D not resolved. From germline, CDR1 is MDHEN and CDR2 SYDVKM. This CDR3 spans 14 amino acids. V shed 7 bases and J shed 4 bases, with 16 bases lying between them. CDR3 DNA sequence: TGTGCCAGCATGCGCTTTGTTACCCCCTATGGCTACACCTTC. It is translated as CASMRFVTPYGYTF.

The chain combines TRBV10-2 with TRBJ2-7; D ambiguous. The V and J ends lost 2 bases and 3 bases respectively, with 2 bases between them. CDR1 is WSHSY, CDR2 SAAADI, per germline. This CDR3 has 11 residues. CDR3 sequence (DNA): TGCGCCAGCAGTGAGCGCTACGAGCAGTACTTC. This codes for CASSERYEQYF.

The gene calls are TRBV10-3 and TRBJ2-1, with 9 bases fitting TRBD2. Trimming cost V 5 bases and J 4 bases; bases outside gene matches: 6. This CDR3 spans 15 amino acids. From germline, CDR1 is ENHRY and CDR2 SYGVKD. This CDR3 reads CAISRLAESYNEQFF. As DNA, the CDR3 is TGTGCCATCAGTCGACTAGCGGAGTCGTACAATGAGCAGTTCTTC.

V usage is TRBV7-8 and J usage is TRBJ1-1; TRBD1 matches 8 bases. Per the germline V gene, CDR1 is SGHVS and CDR2 is FQNEAQ. V was pared by 3 bases and J by 0 bases, with 6 bases of the junction left unmatched. The CDR3 totals 16 residues. CDR3 nucleotide sequence: TGTGCCAGCAGCTTCCGGACAGGGTACATGAACACTGAAGCTTTCTTT. Protein sequence: CASSFRTGYMNTEAFF.

DNA for the CDR3: TGTGCCACCAGTGACACAGGGGCCTCCTACGAGCAGTACTTC. It yields the protein CATSDTGASYEQYF. The V call is TRBV24-1, the J call TRBJ2-7; 7 nucleotides agree with TRBD1. The ends lost 4 bases at V and 0 bases at J; junction bases unmatched: 2. Per germline, CDR1 KGHDR and CDR2 SFDVKD. The CDR3 has 14 amino acids.

This clone was detected only a few times. The rearrangement links TRBV3-1 (or the pseudogene TRBV3-2) to TRBJ1-1; D perhaps matches TRBD1 (6 bases). V was shortened by 2 bases and J by 7 bases, with 11 bases between the two germline ends. Germline lookup yields CDR1 LGHDT and CDR2 YNNKEL (reference sequence). The CDR3 is made up of 13 amino acids. CDR3 region: CASSQNRVGEAFF. As DNA, the CDR3 is TGTGCCAGCAGCCAAAACAGGGTTGGTGAAGCTTTCTTT.

The chain recombines TRBV19 with TRBJ2-5; 8 nucleotides agree with TRBD1. The J segment lost 3 bases and the V segment lost 3 bases, leaving 6 bases of the junction unmatched. The germline CDR1 and CDR2 sequences are LNHDA and SQIVND (reference sequence). This CDR3 is 15 amino acids long. CDR3 residues: CASSMDGTGKETQYF. DNA for the CDR3: TGTGCCAGTAGTATGGACGGGACAGGAAAAGAGACCCAGTACTTC.